Reported below is one T cell receptor beta chain. One end of the junction is discordant with germline, which a read error may explain. CDR3 length: 14 amino acids. Germline values: CDR1 SGHTA, CDR2 FQGTGA. Via MiXCR, TCRdb re-called the PCR reads, giving one row per CDR3 protein. The sample contains 6,700 or so distinct CDR3 sequences, about 51% of which appear only once. The data were obtained in a study of CD4 and CD8 cells across lung adenocarcinoma regions. The rearrangement uses TRBV7-3 and TRBJ2-5; 9 bases agree with TRBD2. The specimen sequenced was CD8+ T cells from the center of a lung tumor. The source is a female donor with lung adenocarcinoma. The CD4 and CD8 labels of this study may be unreliable. The CDR3: CAGRGGADQETQYF. DNA for the CDR3: TGTGCCGGCCGCGGGGGGGCAGACCAAGAGACCCAGTATTTC.